This record covers a single T cell receptor (beta chain). The repertoire was sequenced with immunoSEQ multiplex PCR; TCRdb's copy has only in-frame clones and lacks some. The data show 90,000 to 120,000 clones, with approximately 88% seen just once and roughly 4.6% held by the top ten. CDR1 and CDR2 (germline): SGHTS, YDEGEE. The CDR3 contains 14 residues. Trimming at V came to 3 bases and at J to 4 bases, leaving 6 bases not matched to a gene. The record originates from a study of blood T cell repertoires in COVID-19. Background on the study: Some COVID-19 samples were acute and others convalescent; all came from the United States, Italy and Spain.

The sequenced material came from peripheral blood. The chain is built from TRBV5-8 and TRBJ1-2; 7 nucleotides agree with TRBD1. The TCR was taken from a human donor in a cohort sampled during active COVID-19. The CDR3 is CASSSLAGGYGYTF. Here the CDR3 DNA reads TGTGCCAGCAGCTCCTTAGCAGGGGGCTATGGCTACACCTTC.